The T cell receptor beta chain under discussion was sequenced for a study of STAT3 mutations in large granular lymphocyte leukemia. On this clone itself: Its specificity is not known.

This table comes from immunoSEQ multiplex PCR, and its TCRdb copy is limited to in-frame clones, with some not included. The table has tens of thousands of clones, roughly three quarters seen once; the top ten hold approximately 0.39%. Study results and limitations: Every T-LGLL patient had at least one immunodominant TCRbeta clonotype. In about 30% of the 18 patients, new TCR clonotypes emerged after therapy.

Germline V lookup: CDR1 SGHTA, CDR2 FQGNSA. CDR3 length: 14 amino acids. The junction had 5 bases not matched to a gene; V was cut back by 5 bases and J by 5 bases. The V gene is TRBV7-2, the J gene TRBJ2-1; 8 bases match TRBD1. The sequenced sample was PBMCs. This receptor was taken from a human donor with T large granular lymphocyte leukemia. Some clones in this sample may be carry-over from other donors' samples. The CDR3 is CASSHGQGNNEQFF. CDR3 DNA sequence: TGTGCCAGCAGCCACGGACAGGGCAACAATGAGCAGTTCTTC.